What follows are 10 T cell receptor beta chains derived from one specimen sequenced in a study of CD8 T cells in ankylosing spondylitis. TCRdb ran MiXCR on the 5' RACE reads and lists one entry per CDR3 protein. The sample consists of 150,000 to 200,000 distinct CDR3 sequences, around a tenth of them appearing once. Sequenced sample: blood, either unsorted or a sorted T cell fraction (not recorded which). These receptors all come from a male donor with ankylosing spondylitis or in good health (not recorded which).

This clonotype was recorded many times. V and J are TRBV6-1 and TRBJ1-1, with D unclear. Germline V lookup: CDR1 MNHNS, CDR2 SASEGT. The CDR3 covers 15 residues. CDR3 in amino acids: CASSRISHGNTEAFF. The CDR3 DNA follows: TGTGCTAGCTCTCGGATCTCTCACGGGAACACTGAAGCTTTCTTT.

This chain joins TRBV5-1 and TRBJ2-1, with 11 bases matching TRBD2. The germline CDR1 and CDR2 sequences are SGHRS and YFSETQ. V was pared by 2 bases and J by 5 bases, with 6 bases of the junction left unmatched. The CDR3 runs to 16 residues. CDR3 coding DNA: TGCGCCAGCAGCTTCCTAACTAGCGGGAGTGACAATGAGCAGTTCTTC. It yields the protein CASSFLTSGSDNEQFF.

This clonotype was seen many times. The V call is TRBV27, the J call TRBJ2-7; 12 positions match TRBD1. V lost 4 bases and J lost 2; bases outside the gene matches: 3. Germline V CDR1 and CDR2: MNHEY, SMNVEV (reference sequence). The CDR3 is 15 amino acids. CDR3 residues: CASSSGTGGTYEQYF. DNA for the CDR3: TGTGCCAGCAGTTCCGGGACAGGGGGCACCTACGAGCAGTACTTC.

At least ten counts were recorded for this clonotype. The gene calls are TRBV20-1 and TRBJ1-2; D is unresolved. Germline V gene lookup returns CDR1 DFQATT and CDR2 SNEGSKA (reference sequence). The CDR3 totals 13 residues. V was cut by 3 bases and J by 2 bases, with 10 bases left in between. The CDR3 here is CSASEQPNYGYTF. The CDR3 nucleotides are TGCAGTGCTAGTGAACAGCCAAACTATGGCTACACCTTC.

This clonotype was found many times. The V gene is TRBV6-2 or TRBV6-3, the J gene TRBJ1-5, with D perhaps matching TRBD1 (6 bases). V lost 5 bases and J 7 bases, leaving 27 bases between the germline ends. CDR1 MNHEY and CDR2 SVGEGT come from the germline V gene. This CDR3 is built from 18 residues. CDR3 in DNA: TGTGCCAGCAGTCCAACCGGGGCGGACAGCTCCTTCGGGCAGCCCCAGCATTTT. Amino acid sequence: CASSPTGADSSFGQPQHF.

With respect to this clonotype: No DNA is shown, since the ends of the CDR3 on it are uncertain; the CDR3 is the one TCRdb lists. The chain couples TRBV19 to TRBJ2-2. Inclusive of both ends, the CDR3 amounts to 14 amino acids. The germline CDR1 and CDR2 sequences are LNHDA and SQIVND (reference sequence). The CDR3 is CASILAVNTGELFF.

This clonotype showed up just a few times. The chain carries TRBV7-2 and TRBJ2-5, with D perhaps matching TRBD1 or TRBD2 (7 bases each). V lost 5 bases, J lost 7 bases, and 17 bases lay in between. Germline CDR1 SGHTA, CDR2 FQGNSA. This CDR3 has 14 residues. As DNA, the CDR3 is TGTGCCAGCAGCCCGGCCAGGGGGGGTGGGACCCAGTACTTC. This translates into CASSPARGGGTQYF.

This clonotype was counted many times. The chain links TRBV5-5 to TRBJ2-7, with TRBD2 as a possible D gene (5 bases). The CDR3 has 15 residues. In germline, CDR1 is SGHKS, CDR2 YYEKEE (reference sequence). Deletions cut 2 bases from V and 2 bases from J, with 14 bases between. The CDR3 sequence: CASSFNRDSTYEQYF. As DNA, the CDR3 is TGTGCCAGCAGCTTTAACCGGGATTCCACCTACGAGCAGTACTTC.

The chain is built from TRBV6-1 and TRBJ2-1, with 8 bases aligning to TRBD2. The CDR3 sequence is 16 residues long. Per germline, CDR1 MNHNS and CDR2 SASEGT. V lost 6 bases, J lost 4 bases, and 11 bases stayed unmatched. CDR3: CASRGRWVAGYNEQFF. The DNA for the CDR3 is TGTGCCAGCAGGGGCCGATGGGTAGCGGGGTACAATGAGCAGTTCTTC.

This clonotype was detected a few times. The chain links TRBV7-2 to TRBJ2-7; 15 bases align to TRBD2. CDR1 is SGHTA, CDR2 FQGNSA, per germline. Unmatched junction bases numbered 7, after V lost 3 bases and J lost 4 bases. The CDR3 is 17 amino acids. CDR3 region: CASSFGLAGGPTYEQYF. In DNA, the CDR3 is TGTGCCAGCAGCTTCGGACTAGCGGGGGGGCCAACTTACGAGCAGTACTTC.